This T cell receptor beta chain derives from a study of OX40 agonist ivuxolimab in advanced cancers. In the study overall: Patients assigned to dose escalation were diagnosed with hepatocellular carcinoma, melanoma, renal cell or head and neck cancer.

Study-level results: Partial responders at 0.1-3.0 mg/kg had among the lowest clonal expansion.

Libraries were prepared by immunoSEQ multiplex PCR; TCRdb keeps only in-frame clonotypes and omits some of them. The sample records about 70,000 clones, 85% to 90% being singletons. Looked up from germline, CDR1 is SGHRS and CDR2 is YFSETQ. Trimming pared 4 bases from V and 0 bases from J, leaving 10 bases between. This CDR3 spans 14 amino acids. Details on this clone: Antigen: not known.

V is TRBV5-1 and J is TRBJ1-1; D gene uncertain. The clonotype was recovered from an adult with an advanced solid tumor such as melanoma, head and neck, liver or kidney cancer. The material sequenced was CD4+ or CD8+ T cells sorted from blood, taken in a trial of the OX40 agonist ivuxolimab. The CDR3 sequence: CASSQALMNTEAFF. DNA for the CDR3: TGCGCCAGCAGCCAAGCTCTAATGAACACTGAAGCTTTCTTT.